This T cell receptor (beta chain) was captured in a study of blood T cell repertoires in COVID-19. Whole-study context: The cDNA or gDNA used as material had been derived from T cells, B-cell-depleted T cells, or PBMCs.

This table comes from immunoSEQ multiplex PCR, and its TCRdb copy is limited to in-frame clones, with some not included. The sample shows approximately 82,000 clones, 85% to 90% of them seen only once. This CDR3 has 16 residues. V shed 6 bases, J shed 7 bases, and the junction held 12 bases outside the gene matches. The germline gives CDR1 MDHEN, CDR2 SYDVKM. This clonotype was obtained from a man between 65 and 79 years old with active or convalescent COVID-19. Material: peripheral blood. The V call is TRBV28, the J call TRBJ1-6, with 7 bases aligning to TRBD1. The CDR3 nucleotides are TGTGCCAGCAGCGCTCCCCTCCGGGACAGAAATTCACCCCTCCACTTT. Its protein is CASSAPLRDRNSPLHF.